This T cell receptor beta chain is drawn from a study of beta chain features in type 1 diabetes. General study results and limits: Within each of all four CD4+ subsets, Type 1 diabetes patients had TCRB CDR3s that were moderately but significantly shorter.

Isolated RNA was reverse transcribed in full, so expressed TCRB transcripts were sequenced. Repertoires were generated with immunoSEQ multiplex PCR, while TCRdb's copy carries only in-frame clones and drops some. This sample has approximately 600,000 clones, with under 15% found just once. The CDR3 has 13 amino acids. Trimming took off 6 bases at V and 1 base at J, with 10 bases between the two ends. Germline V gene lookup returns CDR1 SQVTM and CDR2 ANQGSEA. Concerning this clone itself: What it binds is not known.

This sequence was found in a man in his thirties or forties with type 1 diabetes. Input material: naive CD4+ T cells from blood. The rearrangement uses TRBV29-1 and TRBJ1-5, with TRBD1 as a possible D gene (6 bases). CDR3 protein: CSVGDRSNQPQHF. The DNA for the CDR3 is TGCAGCGTAGGAGACAGGAGCAATCAGCCCCAGCATTTT.